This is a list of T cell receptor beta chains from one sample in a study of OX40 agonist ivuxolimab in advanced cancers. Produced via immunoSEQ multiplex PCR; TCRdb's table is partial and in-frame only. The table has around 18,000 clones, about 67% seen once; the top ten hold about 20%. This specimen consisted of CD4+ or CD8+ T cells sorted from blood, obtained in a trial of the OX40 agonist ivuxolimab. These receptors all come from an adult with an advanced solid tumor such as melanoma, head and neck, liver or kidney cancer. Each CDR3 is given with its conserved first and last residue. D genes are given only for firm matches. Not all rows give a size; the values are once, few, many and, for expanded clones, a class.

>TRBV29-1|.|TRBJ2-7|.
TGCAGCGTTGCCGGCGGATTTTCCTACGAGCAGTACTTC
CSVAGGFSYEQYF
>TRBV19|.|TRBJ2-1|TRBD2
TGTGCCACCTCAGAACCGGGACTAGCGGGGGTCCGGGGAGAGCAGTTCTTC
CATSEPGLAGVRGEQFF
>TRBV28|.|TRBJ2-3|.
TGTGCCAGCAGTTCCGGACAGGATACGCAGTATTTT
CASSSGQDTQYF
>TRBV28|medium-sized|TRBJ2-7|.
TGTGCCAGCACCCTGACCTTCGGCGAGCAGTACTTC
CASTLTFGEQYF
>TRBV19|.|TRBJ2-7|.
TGTGCCAGTAGTATAAGTGTCCAGGCCTACGAGCAGTACTTC
CASSISVQAYEQYF
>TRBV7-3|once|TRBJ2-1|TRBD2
TGTGCCAGCAGCGCCACTAGCGGGAACGCTGGCTCCTACAATGAGCAGTTCTTC
CASSATSGNAGSYNEQFF
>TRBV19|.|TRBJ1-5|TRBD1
TGTGCCAGTATCGACAGGGGGCTGGGCAATCAGCCCCAGCATTTT
CASIDRGLGNQPQHF
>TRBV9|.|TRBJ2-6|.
TGTGCCAGCAGCACTTCTGGGGCCAACGTCCTGACTTTC
CASSTSGANVLTF
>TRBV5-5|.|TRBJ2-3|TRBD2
TGTGCCAGCAGCCCCGGGACTACTAACACAGATACGCAGTATTTT
CASSPGTTNTDTQYF
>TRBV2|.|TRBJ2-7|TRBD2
TGTGCCAGCAGTGACCCCGGGACTAGCGGGAGGTACGAGCAGTACTTC
CASSDPGTSGRYEQYF
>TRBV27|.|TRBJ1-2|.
TGTGCCAGCAGTTTGGGCTCAGGGAATGGCTACACCTTC
CASSLGSGNGYTF
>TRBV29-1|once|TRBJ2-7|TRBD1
TGCAGCGTTGTAGGCCGGGACAGGGGCTACGAGCAGTACTTC
CSVVGRDRGYEQYF
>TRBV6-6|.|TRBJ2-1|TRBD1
TGTGCCTCCACTTCGGGACAGAAATACAATGAGCAGTTCTTC
CASTSGQKYNEQFF
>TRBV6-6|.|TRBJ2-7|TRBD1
TGTGCCAGCGGGGACAGGGACGATTACGAGCAGTACTTC
CASGDRDDYEQYF
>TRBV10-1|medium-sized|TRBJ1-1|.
TGCGCCAGCTTGTACACTGAAGCTTTCTTT
CASLYTEAFF
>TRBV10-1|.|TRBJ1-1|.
TGCGCCAGCAGTGGTACAGGGTCCTCCGCTGAAGCTTTCTTT
CASSGTGSSAEAFF
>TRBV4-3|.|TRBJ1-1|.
TGCGCCAGCAGCCAAGGATCGAACACTGAAGCTTTCTTT
CASSQGSNTEAFF
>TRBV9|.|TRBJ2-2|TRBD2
TGTGCCAGCAGCGTCACTAGCGGGACGAACACCGGGGAGCTGTTTTTT
CASSVTSGTNTGELFF
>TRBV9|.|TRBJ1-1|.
TGTGCCAGCGGCGCCGGTTGGGCGAACACTGAAGCTTTCTTT
CASGAGWANTEAFF